The next 19 T cell receptor beta chains were all read from a single sample in a study of blood T cells in healthy people across ages. Through a sample-barcoded 5' primer and a J-beta primer mix, a second PCR was run for 7 to 11 cycles. TCRdb analysed the 5' RACE reads with MiXCR anew, one entry per CDR3 protein. Of roughly 1,000,000 distinct CDR3 sequences detected, around 25% appear once; the ten largest clones hold approximately 0.7%. These sequences were also reported in another study, on T cells of mothers and their children.

The sequenced material came from blood. The receptor set was obtained from a girl aged 2 to 9 in good health.

Of note for this clonotype: An end of the junction does not agree with germline; a read error may underlie this. The genes are TRBV7-3 and TRBJ2-3, with 8 bases aligning to TRBD2. Germline V gives CDR1 SGHTA, CDR2 FQGTGA. The CDR3 runs to 17 residues. The CDR3 region is CTSSPDTSGPTTDTQYF. For the CDR3, the DNA is TGTACCAGCAGCCCAGATACTAGCGGACCGACCACAGATACGCAGTATTTT. Drawing the rest from reference TRBV7-3 and TRBJ2-3, the complete variable domain is GAGVSQTPSNKVTEKGKYVELRCDPISGHTALYWYRQSLGQGPEFLIYFQGTGAADDSGLPNDRFFAVRPEGSVSTLKIQRTERGDSAVYLCTSSPDTSGPTTDTQYFGPGTRLTVL.

The rearrangement joins TRBV20-1 to TRBJ1-5; the D gene is possibly TRBD1 (5 bases). Germline V CDR1 and CDR2: DFQATT, SNEGSKA (reference sequence). V shed 1 base and J shed 1 base, with 8 bases lying between them. The CDR3 runs to 14 residues. The CDR3 bases are TGCAGTGCTAGAGGGGGGAAAAGCAATCAGCCCCAGCATTTT. Amino acid sequence: CSARGGKSNQPQHF.

This clonotype was detected a few times. The V gene is TRBV12-3 or TRBV12-4, the J gene TRBJ2-3; TRBD1 agrees at 10 bases. The CDR3 runs to 15 residues. The J segment lost 5 bases and the V segment lost 6 bases, leaving 8 bases of the junction unmatched. CDR3 sequence reads: CASRRIRTGGDTQYF. CDR3 DNA sequence: TGTGCCAGCAGGCGAATCCGGACAGGGGGAGATACGCAGTATTTT.

This chain uses TRBV7-9 with TRBJ1-1; TRBD1 matches 8 bases. There are 15 residues in the CDR3. The J segment lost 2 bases and the V segment lost 4 bases, leaving 6 bases of the junction unmatched. Looked up from germline, CDR1 is SEHNR and CDR2 is FQNEAQ (reference sequence). The CDR3 DNA is TGTGCCAGCAGCTCTGACAGGGGATTCAACACTGAAGCTTTCTTT. Amino acid sequence: CASSSDRGFNTEAFF.

This sequence joins TRBV9 and TRBJ2-6; 9 nucleotides match TRBD1. The CDR3 loop spans 20 amino acids. Germline V gene lookup returns CDR1 SGDLS and CDR2 YYNGEE. The V segment lost 3 bases and the J segment 0 bases; nucleotides outside the gene matches: 13. The CDR3 bases are TGTGCCAGCAGCGCCGCCCGGACAGGGGCTACTTCCTCTGGGGCCAACGTCCTGACTTTC. It is translated as CASSAARTGATSSGANVLTF.

The chain couples TRBV7-8 to TRBJ2-5, with 7 bases that match TRBD1. Germline V gives CDR1 SGHVS, CDR2 FQNEAQ. The CDR3 consists of 14 residues. V lost 1 base, J lost 4 bases, and 3 bases stayed unmatched. Here the CDR3 reads CASSLEGARETQYF. The CDR3 nucleotides are TGTGCCAGCAGCTTAGAGGGGGCCCGAGAGACCCAGTACTTC.

The chain recombines TRBV12-3 or TRBV12-4 with TRBJ1-6; a possible D gene is TRBD1 (6 bases). Trimming took off 8 bases at V and 6 bases at J, with 11 bases between the two ends. The CDR3 has 13 amino acids. The CDR3 reads CASSGTPNSPLHF. CDR3 coding DNA: TGTGCCAGCTCCGGGACACCTAATTCACCCCTCCACTTT.

V and J are TRBV6-5 and TRBJ1-1; the D is unclear. In germline, CDR1 is MNHEY, CDR2 SVGAGI. This CDR3 has 11 amino acids. Trimming removed 1 base from V and 11 bases from J, with 8 bases in between. The CDR3 sequence: CASSYWGGAFF. The CDR3 DNA follows: TGTGCCAGCAGTTACTGGGGTGGGGCTTTCTTT.

The rearrangement joins TRBV29-1 to TRBJ2-5; weak D call: TRBD2 (7 bases). The J call may not be correct, given that the DNA end is closer to TRBJ2-1. CDR3 length equals 13 residues. Germline CDR1 SQVTM, CDR2 ANQGSEA. The DNA of the CDR3 is TGCAGCGTTGTCTACAGGGAGGGTTATGAGCAGTTCTTC. This sequence encodes CSVVYREGYEQFF.

V and J are TRBV7-2 and TRBJ2-7, with TRBD1 matching 7 bases. The germline CDR1 and CDR2 sequences are SGHTA and FQGNSA. V shed 2 bases, J shed 1 base, and the junction held 5 bases outside the gene matches. The CDR3 sequence is 15 residues long. This CDR3 is CASSLPRQGSYEQYF. Here the CDR3 DNA reads TGTGCCAGCAGCTTACCCCGACAGGGTTCCTACGAGCAGTACTTC.

The chain employs TRBV13 and TRBJ1-3; D unclear. The CDR3 spans 16 residues. CDR1 is PRHDT and CDR2 is FYEKMQ in the germline V gene (reference sequence). Trimming removed 5 bases from V and 0 bases from J, with 14 bases in between. Written as DNA, the CDR3 is TGTGCCAGCAGCGTCTCATCGGGAAACTCTGGAAACACCATATATTTT. Translating it yields CASSVSSGNSGNTIYF. The full variable domain, rest sourced from reference TRBV13 and TRBJ1-3, is AAGVIQSPRHLIKEKRETATLKCYPIPRHDTVYWYQQGPGQDPQFLISFYEKMQSDKGSIPDRFSAQQFSDYHSELNMSSLELGDSALYFCASSVSSGNSGNTIYFGEGSWLTVV.

V and J are TRBV4-1 and TRBJ2-1; possibly TRBD1 or TRBD2 for D (5 bases each). With the DNA end fitting TRBJ2-7 better, the J assignment may be wrong. In germline, CDR1 is MGHRA, CDR2 YSYEKL. The CDR3 runs 13 residues. As DNA, the CDR3 is TGCGCCAGCGGGACGGACCGTACCTACGAGCAGTACTTC. Its translation: CASGTDRTYEQYF.

The sample holds a few counts of this clonotype. Written as DNA, the CDR3 is TGTGCCAGCAGCTTGGCCAAACTAGCGGGGGGGCCCTCCTACGAGCAGTACTTC. It codes for CASSLAKLAGGPSYEQYF. This sequence joins TRBV5-6 and TRBJ2-7; 13 nucleotides agree with TRBD2. Germline V gene data show CDR1 as SGHDT and CDR2 as YYEEEE. The CDR3 consists of 18 residues. Trimming took 0 bases from V and 0 from J; bases not matched to a gene: 6. The whole variable domain, filled in from reference TRBV5-6 and TRBJ2-7, reads DAGVTQSPTHLIKTRGQQVTLRCSPKSGHDTVSWYQQALGQGPQFIFQYYEEEERQRGNFPDRFSGHQFPNYSSELNVNALLLGDSALYLCASSLAKLAGGPSYEQYFGPGTRLTVT.

The CDR3 protein is CASSLRGGLSQETQYF. Here the CDR3 DNA reads TGCGCCAGCAGCTTGAGAGGGGGACTGTCACAAGAGACCCAGTACTTC. This chain connects TRBV5-1 to TRBJ2-5; D tentatively fits TRBD1 or TRBD2 (6 bases each). This CDR3 has 16 residues. Per the germline V gene, CDR1 is SGHRS and CDR2 is YFSETQ. Trimming took 1 base from V and 2 from J, leaving 15 bases between them.

This sequence joins TRBV7-9 and TRBJ1-4; maybe TRBD1 (5 bases). The V gene's germline CDR1 is SEHNR and CDR2 FQNEAQ (reference sequence). Trimming shortened V by 10 bases and J by 10 bases, and 7 bases separated the two germline ends. This CDR3 has 9 amino acids. CDR3 region: CATRGKLFF. For the CDR3, the DNA is TGTGCCACGAGGGGAAAACTGTTTTTT. The full variable domain, with the rest looked up from reference TRBV7-9 and TRBJ1-4, is DTGVSQNPRHKITKRGQNVTFRCDPISEHNRLYWYRQTLGQGPEFLTYFQNEAQLEKSRLLSDRFSAERPKGSFSTLEIQRTEQGDSAMYLCATRGKLFFGSGTQLSVL.

This clonotype showed up just a few times. The genes are TRBV9 and TRBJ2-7, with 10 bases aligning to TRBD2. The CDR3 runs 18 residues. The trim removed 0 bases at V and 6 bases at J, leaving 15 bases unmatched. Germline-derived CDR1 and CDR2 are SGDLS and YYNGEE. CDR3: CASSVEASGSIFLGEQYF. The CDR3 nucleotides are TGTGCCAGCAGCGTAGAGGCTAGCGGGAGCATCTTCTTAGGCGAGCAGTACTTC.

This clonotype was found a few times. The rearrangement uses TRBV12-3 or TRBV12-4 and TRBJ1-1, with D maybe TRBD1 (6 bases). Trimming took off 7 bases at V and 1 base at J, with 10 bases between the two ends. The CDR3 loop spans 13 amino acids. As DNA, the CDR3 is TGTGCCAGCAAAAAGACAGGGAACACTGAAGCTTTCTTT. This codes for CASKKTGNTEAFF.

This clonotype was observed a few times. This chain links TRBV14 with TRBJ2-1; D possibly corresponds to TRBD1 (5 bases). CDR1 is SGHDN and CDR2 is FVKESK in the germline V gene. Trimming pared 1 base from V and 5 bases from J, leaving 15 bases between. This CDR3 is built from 16 residues. The chain's CDR3 is CASSQVWGLGDNEQFF. As DNA, the CDR3 is TGTGCCAGCAGCCAAGTGTGGGGCCTAGGGGACAATGAGCAGTTCTTC.

V is TRBV19 and J is TRBJ1-1; the D is unclear. With 6 bases removed from V and 1 base from J, the gap between germline ends came to 9 bases. Germline values: CDR1 LNHDA, CDR2 SQIVND (reference sequence). This CDR3 has 13 amino acids. CDR3 region: CASSRMQNTEAFF. DNA for the CDR3: TGTGCCAGTAGCCGAATGCAGAACACTGAAGCTTTCTTT.